This T cell receptor beta chain stems from a study of T cell responses to AZD1222 COVID-19 vaccine. The study's findings and limits: Repertoire sampling happened only post peak T cell response.

This table comes from immunoSEQ multiplex PCR, and its TCRdb copy is limited to in-frame clones, with some not included. The sample has more than 60,000 clones, over 75% seen once. Per the germline V gene, CDR1 is MNHEY and CDR2 is SVGAGI. The length of the CDR3 is 14 residues. With 6 bases clipped from V and 5 bases from J, the junction kept 7 bases outside the gene matches. In regard to this clone: Its cognate antigen is unknown.

The origin of this receptor is an adult in good health. Source: peripheral blood, taken on day 0 of AZD1222 vaccination. V gene TRBV6-5 combines with J gene TRBJ1-2; 9 bases align to TRBD1. The DNA of the CDR3 is TGTGCCAGCAGGAGGGACAGGGCCTATTATGGCTACACCTTC. It codes for CASRRDRAYYGYTF.